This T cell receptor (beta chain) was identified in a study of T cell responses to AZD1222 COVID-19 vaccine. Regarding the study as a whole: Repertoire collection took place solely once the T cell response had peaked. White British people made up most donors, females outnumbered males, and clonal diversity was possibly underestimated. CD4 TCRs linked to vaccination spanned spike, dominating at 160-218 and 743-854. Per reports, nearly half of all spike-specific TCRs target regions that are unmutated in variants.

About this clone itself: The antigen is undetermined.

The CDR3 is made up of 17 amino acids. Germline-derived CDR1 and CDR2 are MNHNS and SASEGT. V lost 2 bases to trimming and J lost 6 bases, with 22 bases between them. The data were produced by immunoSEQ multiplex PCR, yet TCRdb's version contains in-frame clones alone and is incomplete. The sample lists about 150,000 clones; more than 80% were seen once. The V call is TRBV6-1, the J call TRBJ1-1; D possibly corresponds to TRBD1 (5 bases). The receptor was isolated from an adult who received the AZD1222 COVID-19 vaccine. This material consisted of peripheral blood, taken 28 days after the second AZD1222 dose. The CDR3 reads CASSERGARGGAAEAFF. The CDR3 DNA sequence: TGTGCCAGCAGTGAAAGAGGGGCAAGGGGTGGGGCCGCTGAAGCTTTCTTT.